Listed below are T cell receptor beta chains from one sample, sequenced in a study of T-cell memory formation after mild COVID-19. TCRdb independently ran MiXCR on the 5' RACE reads; one entry per CDR3 protein. The table has around 320,000 distinct CDR3 sequences, around 28% seen once; the top ten hold approximately 12%. Input material: PBMCs or a T cell subset sorted from them (not recorded which). The receptors come from an adult woman who had mild COVID-19 (a few samples of this study predate the infection). Cell type and time point are not known. Both conserved end residues are part of each CDR3. D genes are given only for firm matches. Not every row has a clone size; where given, it reads once, few, many or a size class.

CDR3 protein	CDR3 DNA	clone size	J gene	D gene	V gene
CATSDGYEQYF	TGTGCCACCAGTGATGGCTACGAGCAGTACTTC	many	TRBJ2-7	-	TRBV24-1
CASSRKAVEETQYF	TGTGCCAGCAGCCGGAAGGCGGTCGAAGAGACCCAGTACTTC	many	TRBJ2-5	-	TRBV7-9
CAWRFQQLNTEAFF	TGTGCCTGGAGGTTTCAGCAACTGAACACTGAAGCTTTCTTT	few	TRBJ1-1	-	TRBV30
CASKRGSNEKLFF	TGTGCCAGCAAGCGGGGGTCTAATGAAAAACTGTTTTTT	-	TRBJ1-4	-	TRBV7-9
CASSLTFLGRATDTQYF	TGTGCCAGCAGCTTAACGTTCTTAGGCAGGGCCACAGATACGCAGTATTTT	-	TRBJ2-3	-	TRBV7-8
CASSQQGGQWGLTGELFF	TGTGCCAGCAGCCAACAAGGGGGACAGTGGGGTTTGACCGGGGAGCTGTTTTTT	many	TRBJ2-2	TRBD1	TRBV4-2
CASSPLGKASGPSSYNEQFF	TGCGCCAGCAGCCCCCTCGGGAAAGCTAGCGGGCCGAGCTCCTACAATGAGCAGTTCTTC	-	TRBJ2-1	TRBD2	TRBV4-1
CATSRDPGLAGEVQNTDTQYF	TGTGCCACCAGCAGAGATCCTGGATTAGCGGGGGAGGTACAAAACACAGATACGCAGTATTTT	few	TRBJ2-3	TRBD2	TRBV15
CASSPGQGTSYEQYF	TGTGCCAGCAGCCCAGGACAGGGGACCTCCTACGAGCAGTACTTC	-	TRBJ2-7	TRBD1	TRBV3-1
CASSGGGGISYEQYF	TGTGCCAGCAGCGGCGGGGGCGGGATCTCCTACGAGCAGTACTTC	few	TRBJ2-7	-	TRBV7-6
CASSEPQGGGTEAFF	TGTGCCAGCAGTGAGCCACAGGGGGGGGGCACTGAAGCTTTCTTT	few	TRBJ1-1	TRBD1	TRBV25-1
CAIRGLNYGYTF	TGTGCCATCAGGGGCCTTAACTATGGCTACACCTTC	few	TRBJ1-2	-	TRBV10-3
CASSLVGGYTEAFF	TGTGCCAGCAGCTTGGTAGGGGGCTACACTGAAGCTTTCTTT	few	TRBJ1-1	TRBD1	TRBV5-8
CARSEGAGYNEQFF	TGTGCCCGTAGCGAGGGAGCGGGGTACAATGAGCAGTTCTTC	-	TRBJ2-1	TRBD2	TRBV30
CASSLGQTNTEAFF	TGTGCCAGCAGCCTGGGACAGACGAACACTGAAGCTTTCTTT	many	TRBJ1-1	TRBD1	TRBV5-5
CASRPGGAINYGYTF	TGTGCCAGCAGACCAGGGGGGGCCATTAACTATGGCTACACCTTC	-	TRBJ1-2	TRBD1	TRBV5-5
CASSPGQGLREQYF	TGTGCCAGCAGTCCTGGACAGGGGTTGCGCGAGCAGTACTTC	-	TRBJ2-7	TRBD1	TRBV6-6
CASSSGPAEAFF	TGTGCCAGCAGCTCCGGACCGGCCGAAGCTTTCTTT	-	TRBJ1-1	-	TRBV7-6
CASSNSGTGIGGYTF	TGTGCCAGCAGCAATTCTGGGACAGGCATCGGGGGCTACACCTTC	few	TRBJ1-2	TRBD1	TRBV6-2/TRBV6-3
CASSPGFGGNQPQHF	TGTGCCAGCAGCCCGGGGTTTGGGGGGAATCAGCCCCAGCATTTT	few	TRBJ1-5	-	TRBV7-2
CASSLNGLGAGFGSGANVLTF	TGTGCCAGCAGCTTAAACGGGCTAGGGGCAGGGTTTGGCTCTGGGGCCAACGTCCTGACTTTC	many	TRBJ2-6	-	TRBV7-3
CASSLEYHNEQFF	TGCGCCAGCAGCTTGGAGTACCACAATGAGCAGTTCTTC	few	TRBJ2-1	-	TRBV5-1
CASSLRGAGDEQFF	TGTGCCAGCAGTTTAAGAGGGGCCGGCGATGAGCAGTTCTTC	few	TRBJ2-1	-	TRBV12-3/TRBV12-4
CASRDGTVRNQPQHF	TGTGCCAGCAGGGATGGGACAGTCCGCAATCAGCCCCAGCATTTT	-	TRBJ1-5	TRBD1	TRBV12-3/TRBV12-4
CASSRSGVEQFF	TGTGCCAGCAGCCGATCAGGGGTTGAGCAGTTCTTC	-	TRBJ2-1	-	TRBV7-2
CASALSGNQPQHF	TGTGCCAGCGCACTATCGGGGAATCAGCCCCAGCATTTT	-	TRBJ1-5	-	TRBV12-3/TRBV12-4
CASSPAPRWDEQFF	TGTGCCAGCAGCCCGGCCCCACGATGGGATGAGCAGTTCTTC	-	TRBJ2-1	-	TRBV7-3
CASSLKGRAGAQHF	TGTGCCAGCAGTTTAAAGGGTCGGGCCGGAGCCCAGCATTTT	few	TRBJ1-5	-	TRBV12-3/TRBV12-4
CAISEAYEQYF	TGTGCCATCAGTGAGGCCTACGAGCAGTACTTC	-	TRBJ2-7	-	TRBV10-3
CASSPTLITRQETQYF	TGTGCCAGCAGCCCCACCTTGATCACGAGACAAGAGACCCAGTACTTC	-	TRBJ2-5	-	TRBV7-2
CASSSRSYEQYF	TGTGCCAGCAGTTCCCGGTCCTACGAGCAGTACTTC	-	TRBJ2-7	-	TRBV12-3/TRBV12-4
CSAILGLSHPNTQYF	TGCAGTGCTATTCTGGGACTCTCGCATCCGAATACGCAGTATTTT	-	TRBJ2-3	-	TRBV20-1
CASRGQGYYEQYF	TGTGCCAGTCGGGGACAGGGCTACTACGAGCAGTACTTC	once	TRBJ2-7	TRBD1	TRBV19
CASSFLDRNNQPQHF	TGTGCCAGCAGCTTTTTGGACAGGAACAATCAGCCCCAGCATTTT	-	TRBJ1-5	TRBD1	TRBV7-8
CAISEAGVPGANVLTF	TGTGCCATCAGTGAGGCAGGCGTTCCTGGGGCCAACGTCCTGACTTTC	few	TRBJ2-6	-	TRBV10-3
CASSLASDTQYF	TGTGCCAGCAGCTTGGCGTCAGATACGCAGTATTTT	many	TRBJ2-3	-	TRBV5-1
CSNPGQGAHEQFF	TGCAGTAACCCGGGACAGGGGGCACATGAGCAGTTCTTC	few	TRBJ2-1	TRBD1	TRBV20-1
CATCPGTSGSLYNEQFF	TGTGCCACGTGCCCGGGGACTAGCGGGAGTTTGTACAATGAGCAGTTCTTC	-	TRBJ2-1	TRBD2	TRBV24-1
CASSLPVYGYTF	TGTGCCAGCAGCTTACCTGTCTATGGCTACACCTTC	-	TRBJ1-2	-	TRBV7-9
CASSLVSSGIGEQYF	TGTGCCAGCAGCTTAGTTTCTAGCGGGATAGGCGAGCAGTACTTC	-	TRBJ2-7	TRBD2	TRBV11-2